A single sample gave rise to the 32 T cell receptor beta chains below, sequenced in a study of radiation and T cells in renal cell carcinoma. Clones were sequenced by immunoSEQ multiplex PCR, and TCRdb holds only the in-frame ones, with some missing. Of 90,000 to 100,000 clones in the sample, 75% to 90% were seen once. The time point: baseline pretreatment blood. Treatment indicated: 15 Gy SBRT to primary tumor, nephrectomy 4 weeks later. The specimen was blood, collected from a patient whose treatment included radiotherapy and nephrectomy. Every receptor here comes from a man over 45 with renal cell carcinoma.

This chain connects TRBV5-4 to TRBJ1-2; D unclear. The V end was cut by 4 bases, the J end by 0 bases, with 13 bases between. CDR1 is SGHNT, CDR2 YYREEE, per germline (reference sequence). The CDR3 extends over 15 amino acids. CDR3 amino acids: CASSPPPTANYGYTF. The CDR3 DNA reads as TGTGCCAGCAGCCCCCCCCCTACAGCTAACTATGGCTACACCTTC.

The chain uses TRBV4-2 and TRBJ2-3; the D gene is possibly TRBD2 (6 bases). Per the germline V gene, CDR1 is LGHNA and CDR2 is YNFKEQ. V lost 2 bases to trimming and J lost 3 bases, with 9 bases between them. The length of the CDR3 is 14 residues. This CDR3 is CASSQPGTTDTQYF. The DNA of the CDR3 is TGTGCCAGCAGCCAACCCGGGACTACAGATACGCAGTATTTT.

The chain uses TRBV6-1 and TRBJ1-5; tentatively, D is TRBD1 (5 bases). The germline V gene has CDR1 MNHNS and CDR2 SASEGT. Trimming stripped 5 bases from V and 7 bases from J, with 18 bases between. The length of the CDR3 is 15 residues. In DNA form, the CDR3 reads TGTGCCAGCAGTTTGGACACATCATTGGTGCAGCCCCAGCATTTT. Amino acids: CASSLDTSLVQPQHF.

The CDR3 is CASSLVGTGNYGYTF. The CDR3 DNA reads as TGTGCCAGCAGCTTAGTGGGGACAGGGAACTATGGCTACACCTTC. The chain employs TRBV7-9 and TRBJ1-2; 9 bases match TRBD1. Looked up from germline, CDR1 is SEHNR and CDR2 is FQNEAQ (reference sequence). Trimming cost V 1 base and J 2 bases; bases outside gene matches: 2. The CDR3 has 15 residues.

The chain carries TRBV4-2 and TRBJ1-1; D is uncertain. Germline loops: CDR1 LGHNA, CDR2 YNFKEQ. CDR3 length equals 14 residues. Trimming took 0 bases from V and 4 from J, leaving 9 bases between them. CDR3 sequence (DNA): TGTGCCAGCAGCCAAGATCCGAAAAGCACTGAAGCTTTCTTT. Amino acids: CASSQDPKSTEAFF.

This sequence joins TRBV11-2 and TRBJ1-2; a weak D match, TRBD1 (6 bases). This CDR3 is built from 15 residues. The V end lost 0 bases, the J end lost 0 bases, and 8 bases lay between the germline ends. The germline V gene encodes CDR1 SGHAT and CDR2 FQNNGV. CDR3 sequence: CASSLDQGTNYGYTF. The CDR3 bases are TGTGCCAGCAGCTTAGATCAGGGGACTAACTATGGCTACACCTTC.

The V and J genes are TRBV9 and TRBJ1-2; perhaps TRBD1 as D (6 bases). Looked up from germline, CDR1 is SGDLS and CDR2 is YYNGEE. Trimming took 3 bases from V and 5 from J, leaving 8 bases between them. This CDR3 is 12 amino acids long. The CDR3 DNA is TGTGCCAGCAGCGCGGACAGATATGGCTACACCTTC. Its translation: CASSADRYGYTF.

This chain connects TRBV7-9 to TRBJ1-3; tentatively, D is TRBD1 (6 bases). Trimming pared 1 base from V and 2 bases from J, leaving 12 bases between. Germline values: CDR1 SEHNR, CDR2 FQNEAQ (reference sequence). CDR3 length: 16 amino acids. In nucleotides, the CDR3 is TGTGCCAGCAGCTTAGTGAGGCGACAGGCTGGAAACACCATATATTTT. Protein: CASSLVRRQAGNTIYF. Filled out from reference TRBV7-9 and TRBJ1-3, the complete variable domain reads DTGVSQNPRHKITKRGQNVTFRCDPISEHNRLYWYRQTLGQGPEFLTYFQNEAQLEKSRLLSDRFSAERPKGSFSTLEIQRTEQGDSAMYLCASSLVRRQAGNTIYFGEGSWLTVV.

The chain employs TRBV27 and TRBJ2-1, with D possibly being TRBD1 or TRBD2 (5 bases each). Trimming shortened V by 5 bases and J by 7 bases, and 24 bases separated the two germline ends. Germline CDR1 is MNHEY and CDR2 is SMNVEV (reference sequence). The CDR3 extends over 17 amino acids. The CDR3 sequence is CASSKSGTADYGNEQFF. CDR3 DNA: TGTGCCAGCAGTAAGTCCGGGACGGCCGACTATGGAAATGAGCAGTTCTTC.

The V call is TRBV5-1, the J call TRBJ1-4; D remains unclear. The length of the CDR3 is 17 residues. Between the trimmed V and J ends, which lost 3 bases and 0 bases, there was a span of 15 bases. Per the germline V gene, CDR1 is SGHRS and CDR2 is YFSETQ. CDR3 DNA sequence: TGCGCCAGCAGCTCAACGGACGGAATAACAACTAATGAAAAACTGTTTTTT. Protein product: CASSSTDGITTNEKLFF.

V and J are TRBV5-8 and TRBJ1-3; D is perhaps TRBD1 (5 bases). The CDR3 consists of 15 residues. The V end was cut by 4 bases, the J end by 0 bases, with 11 bases between. Germline CDR1 SGHTS, CDR2 YDEGEE. CDR3 DNA: TGTGCCAGCAGCACCGGGGGTTACTCTGGAAACACCATATATTTT. Translation gives CASSTGGYSGNTIYF.

In this sample, this clone turned up once. Different DNA sequences within this sample yield the same CDR3. The V call is TRBV6-4, the J call TRBJ2-3, with D hard to call. With 4 bases removed from V and 5 bases from J, the gap between germline ends came to 10 bases. In germline, CDR1 is MRHNA, CDR2 SNTAGT. This CDR3 comprises 13 residues. The CDR3 loop is CASSALGGDTQYF. The DNA for the CDR3 is TGTGCCAGCAGTGCTCTCGGCGGAGATACGCAGTATTTT.

V usage is TRBV7-2 and J usage is TRBJ2-1, with 7 nucleotides matching TRBD1. Germline V CDR1 and CDR2: SGHTA, FQGNSA. V gave up 9 bases and J gave up 10 bases; unmatched junction bases: 9. The CDR3 is 12 residues long. CDR3 amino acids: CASNQGVGEQFF. The CDR3 DNA is TGTGCCAGTAATCAGGGGGTTGGGGAGCAGTTCTTC.

This clone was counted a few times. The gene calls are TRBV2 and TRBJ1-1; the D is unclear. Germline loops: CDR1 SNHLY, CDR2 FYNNEI. The CDR3 contains 13 residues. V lost 6 bases to trimming and J lost 0 bases, with 8 bases between them. CDR3 bases: TGTGCCAGCAGGGAGCAGGTGAACACTGAAGCTTTCTTT. Encoded protein: CASREQVNTEAFF.

The rearrangement uses TRBV2 and TRBJ2-5; D possibly corresponds to TRBD2 (6 bases). The CDR3 has 15 amino acids. The germline gives CDR1 SNHLY, CDR2 FYNNEI. The germline V and J ends were trimmed by 4 bases and 1 base, with 13 bases remaining between them. The CDR3 DNA sequence: TGTGCCAGCAGTGGGGACTCCGTTTTCCAAGAGACCCAGTACTTC. It specifies CASSGDSVFQETQYF.

Concerning this clone: The junction shows a germline mismatch at one end, possibly a read error. The V call is TRBV6-1, the J call TRBJ1-6; D possibly corresponds to TRBD1 (5 bases). Germline assignment: CDR1 MNHNS and CDR2 SASEGT. CDR3 size: 16 residues. CDR3 nucleotide sequence: TGTGCCAGCACTGAAGGGCCAGGGCCCTATAATTCACCCCTCCACTTT. Translated: CASTEGPGPYNSPLHF.

This clone has a single count. This chain connects TRBV27 to TRBJ2-1, with 11 bases matching TRBD2. Per the germline V gene, CDR1 is MNHEY and CDR2 is SMNVEV (reference sequence). J was trimmed by 5 bases and V by 2 bases; bases with no gene match: 2. The CDR3 is made up of 15 amino acids. The CDR3 coding sequence is TGTGCCAGCAGTTTAGGGACTAGCGGAAACAATGAGCAGTTCTTC. Protein sequence: CASSLGTSGNNEQFF.

The chain joins TRBV2 to TRBJ2-3; 12 nucleotides agree with TRBD2. The V and J ends lost 6 bases and 2 bases, in that order; junction bases with no gene match: 6. The CDR3 has 16 residues. The germline V gene has CDR1 SNHLY and CDR2 FYNNEI. The DNA for the CDR3 is TGTGCCAGCAGGCAGGGACTAGCGGGCTACACAGATACGCAGTATTTT. Its protein is CASRQGLAGYTDTQYF.

This chain uses TRBV7-8 with TRBJ2-1, with 10 positions matching TRBD1. Looked up from germline, CDR1 is SGHVS and CDR2 is FQNEAQ. V shed 3 bases and J 4 bases; nucleotides not matched to a gene: 12. This CDR3 region has 18 residues. The CDR3 loop is CASSLGRWDRGYYNEQFF. Here the CDR3 DNA reads TGTGCCAGCAGCTTGGGTCGTTGGGACAGGGGTTATTACAATGAGCAGTTCTTC.

This clone was seen just once. V usage is TRBV30 and J usage is TRBJ2-1, with D perhaps matching TRBD2 (6 bases). This CDR3 comprises 16 residues. The V end lost 4 bases, the J end lost 8 bases, and 24 bases lay between the germline ends. Looked up from germline, CDR1 is GTSNPN and CDR2 is SVGIG (reference sequence). In DNA form, the CDR3 reads TGTGCCTGGAAACGGGGGTCTAGACCACTTAAGGATGAGCAGTTCTTC. Its protein is CAWKRGSRPLKDEQFF.

The chain carries TRBV5-1 and TRBJ1-1; perhaps TRBD1 as D (5 bases). This CDR3 spans 13 amino acids. Between the trimmed V and J ends, which lost 3 bases and 7 bases, there was a span of 13 bases. In germline, CDR1 is SGHRS, CDR2 YFSETQ. The CDR3 DNA follows: TGCGCCAGCAGCTGGAAAGACAGAAATGAAGCTTTCTTT. Translated, it gives CASSWKDRNEAFF.

The gene calls are TRBV6-5 and TRBJ2-3; the D call may be TRBD1 or TRBD2 (7 bases each). The V end lost 2 bases, the J end lost 0 bases, and 12 bases lay between the germline ends. The CDR3 contains 16 residues. Germline CDR1 and CDR2: MNHEY and SVGAGI. CDR3 sequence: CASSYQGGASTDTQYF. CDR3 DNA sequence: TGTGCCAGCAGTTACCAGGGGGGGGCTAGCACAGATACGCAGTATTTT.

The chain combines TRBV6-5 with TRBJ1-5; 7 positions match TRBD1. The CDR3 totals 15 residues. With V trimmed by 2 bases and J by 7 bases, 8 bases remained unmatched. The germline CDR1 and CDR2 sequences are MNHEY and SVGAGI. CDR3 loop: CASSYTTGLGQPQHF. The CDR3 DNA reads TGTGCCAGCAGTTACACGACAGGGTTGGGGCAGCCCCAGCATTTT.

This chain joins TRBV11-2 and TRBJ2-2; 8 bases are a match to TRBD2. The CDR3 is 17 residues long. Germline lookup yields CDR1 SGHAT and CDR2 FQNNGV. V shed 5 bases and J 1 base; nucleotides not matched to a gene: 9. The CDR3 nucleotides are TGTGCCAGCAGCCCCAGGGAACGGGAGGGGAACACCGGGGAGCTGTTTTTT. Protein: CASSPREREGNTGELFF.

In this sample, this clone turned up a few times. The chain has TRBV18 and TRBJ1-2, with a weak D call TRBD1 (5 bases). CDR3 size: 13 residues. The germline V gene encodes CDR1 KGHSH and CDR2 LQKENI. The ends were cut back, 2 bases at V and 8 bases at J, with 12 bases in the middle. CDR3 loop: CASSPDSRGGYTF. CDR3 in DNA: TGTGCCAGCTCACCAGACAGTCGAGGGGGCTACACCTTC. The variable domain in full, with the rest retrieved from reference TRBV18 and TRBJ1-2, is NAGVMQNPRHLVRRRGQEARLRCSPMKGHSHVYWYRQLPEEGLKFMVYLQKENIIDESGMPKERFSAEFPKEGPSILRIQQVVRGDSAAYFCASSPDSRGGYTFGSGTRLTVV.

V usage is TRBV19 and J usage is TRBJ1-1, with TRBD1 as a possible D gene (6 bases). V was trimmed by 3 bases and J by 1 base, leaving 27 bases between them. The CDR3 runs 20 residues. The V gene's germline CDR1 is LNHDA and CDR2 SQIVND (reference sequence). In DNA form, the CDR3 reads TGTGCCAGTAGTATTGGAGCGGCTCAGGCAGGGGCGAATAAGAACACTGAAGCTTTCTTT. It encodes CASSIGAAQAGANKNTEAFF.

The rearrangement links TRBV11-2 to TRBJ2-1; 12 bases align to TRBD2. This CDR3 is 17 amino acids long. V trimming: 0 bases; J trimming: 1 base; junction bases outside the gene matches: 1. From germline, CDR1 is SGHAT and CDR2 FQNNGV. Written as DNA, the CDR3 is TGTGCCAGCAGCTTAGAACTAGCGGGGGGTTCCTACAATGAGCAGTTCTTC. Translating it yields CASSLELAGGSYNEQFF.

The chain is built from TRBV5-1 and TRBJ1-3; D ambiguous. The CDR3 runs 16 residues. Trimming stripped 0 bases from V and 0 bases from J, with 10 bases between. From germline, CDR1 is SGHRS and CDR2 YFSETQ. The CDR3, as DNA: TGCGCCAGCAGCTTGGCCCCGGGAATCTCTGGAAACACCATATATTTT. Encoded protein: CASSLAPGISGNTIYF.

The genes are TRBV14 and TRBJ2-1; D gene uncertain. The CDR3 spans 14 residues. Trimming cost V 1 base and J 5 bases, with 9 bases left between them. Germline V lookup: CDR1 SGHDN, CDR2 FVKESK. The CDR3 here is CASSQGLSNNEQFF. CDR3 nucleotide sequence: TGTGCCAGCAGCCAAGGGCTATCTAACAATGAGCAGTTCTTC.

The CDR3 sequence: CASSERTINYGYTF. CDR3 coding DNA: TGTGCCAGTAGTGAACGGACAATTAACTATGGCTACACCTTC. V is TRBV19 and J is TRBJ1-2, with a possible D match to TRBD1 (5 bases). CDR3 length equals 14 residues. Germline assignment: CDR1 LNHDA and CDR2 SQIVND (reference sequence). V was clipped by 5 bases and J by 1 base, with 11 bases between them.

The chain couples TRBV28 to TRBJ1-1; TRBD1 is a possible D gene (6 bases). CDR1 MDHEN and CDR2 SYDVKM come from the germline V gene. Trimming pared 5 bases from V and 9 bases from J, leaving 22 bases between. This CDR3 has 15 amino acids. The CDR3 bases are TGTGCCAGCAGTCCTAACAACTTACAGGGTGGGCAAGCTTTCTTT. Protein: CASSPNNLQGGQAFF.

The rearrangement links TRBV7-5 to TRBJ2-7. TRBV7-5 is classified as a pseudogene. The CDR3 loop spans 16 amino acids. The CDR3 DNA follows: TGTGCCAGAAGCTTAGACACGGGACCCCTTACCTACGAGCAGTACTTC. Protein: CARSLDTGPLTYEQYF.